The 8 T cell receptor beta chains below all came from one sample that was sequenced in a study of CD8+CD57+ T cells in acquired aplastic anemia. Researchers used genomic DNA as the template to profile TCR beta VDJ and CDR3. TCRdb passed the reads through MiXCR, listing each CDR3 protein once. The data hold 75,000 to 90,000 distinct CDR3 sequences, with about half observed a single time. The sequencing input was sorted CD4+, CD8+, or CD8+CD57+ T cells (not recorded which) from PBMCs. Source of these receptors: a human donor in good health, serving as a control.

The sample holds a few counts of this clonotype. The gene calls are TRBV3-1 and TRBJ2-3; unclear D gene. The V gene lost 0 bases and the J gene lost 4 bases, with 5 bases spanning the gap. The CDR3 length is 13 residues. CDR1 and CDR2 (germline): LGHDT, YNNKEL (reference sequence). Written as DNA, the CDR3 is TGTGCCAGCAGCCAAGATCAGTCAGATACGCAGTATTTT. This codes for CASSQDQSDTQYF.

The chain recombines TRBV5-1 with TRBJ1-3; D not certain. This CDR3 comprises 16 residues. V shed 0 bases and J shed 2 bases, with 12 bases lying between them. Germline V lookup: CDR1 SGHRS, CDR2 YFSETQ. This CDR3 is CASSLVGNLAGNTIYF. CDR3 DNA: TGCGCCAGCAGCTTGGTTGGCAATCTGGCTGGAAACACCATATATTTT.

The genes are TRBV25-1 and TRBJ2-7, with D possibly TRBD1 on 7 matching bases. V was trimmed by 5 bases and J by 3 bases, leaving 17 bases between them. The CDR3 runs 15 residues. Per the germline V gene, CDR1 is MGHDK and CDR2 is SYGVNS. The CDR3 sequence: CASSPTDREDYEQYV. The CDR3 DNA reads TGTGCCAGCAGTCCCACCGACAGGGAGGACTACGAGCAGTACGTC.

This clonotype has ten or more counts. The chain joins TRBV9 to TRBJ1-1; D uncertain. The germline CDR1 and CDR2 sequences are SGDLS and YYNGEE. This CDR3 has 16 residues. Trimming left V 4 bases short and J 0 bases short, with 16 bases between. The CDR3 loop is CASSPPPQTVNTEAFF. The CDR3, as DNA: TGTGCCAGCAGCCCACCCCCACAGACTGTGAACACTGAAGCTTTCTTT.

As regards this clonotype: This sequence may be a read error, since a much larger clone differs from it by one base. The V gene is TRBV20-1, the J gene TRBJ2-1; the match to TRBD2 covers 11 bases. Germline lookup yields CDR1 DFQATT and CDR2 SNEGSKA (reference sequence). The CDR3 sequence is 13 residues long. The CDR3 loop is CSANSGGDYEQLF. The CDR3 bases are TGCAGTGCTAATAGCGGGGGGGACTATGAGCAGCTCTTC.

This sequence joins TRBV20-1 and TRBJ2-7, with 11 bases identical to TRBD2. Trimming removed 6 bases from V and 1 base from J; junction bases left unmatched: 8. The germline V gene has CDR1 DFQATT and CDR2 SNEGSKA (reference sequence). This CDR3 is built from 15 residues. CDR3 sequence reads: CSATAGLAESYEQYF. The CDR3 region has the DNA TGCAGTGCGACCGCGGGACTAGCGGAGTCCTACGAGCAGTACTTC.

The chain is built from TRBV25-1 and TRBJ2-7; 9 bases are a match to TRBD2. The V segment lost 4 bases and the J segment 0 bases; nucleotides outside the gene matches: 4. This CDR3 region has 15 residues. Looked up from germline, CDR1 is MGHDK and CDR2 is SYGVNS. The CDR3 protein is CASSALAGTSYEQYF. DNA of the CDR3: TGTGCCAGCAGTGCCCTAGCGGGAACCTCCTACGAGCAGTACTTC.

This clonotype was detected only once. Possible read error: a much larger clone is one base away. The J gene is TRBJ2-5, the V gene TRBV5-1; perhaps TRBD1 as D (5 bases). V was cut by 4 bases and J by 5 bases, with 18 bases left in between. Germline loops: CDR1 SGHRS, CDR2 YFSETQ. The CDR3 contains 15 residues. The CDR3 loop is CASSEAGNIGETQYF. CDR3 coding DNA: TGCGCCAGCAGCGAGGCAGGGAATATTGGGGAGACCCAGTACTTC.